These T cell receptor beta chains were read from a single sample in a study of blood T cell repertoires in COVID-19. Profiled with immunoSEQ multiplex PCR; TCRdb holds only in-frame clones, not every one. The table lists roughly 360,000 clones, under 85% of them singletons. Sequencing was performed on PBMCs or T cells enriched from blood (not recorded which). Receptors originate from a woman aged 45-65 years who had recovered from COVID-19. Both conserved end residues are part of each CDR3. The order of the fields is J gene, V gene, CDR3 protein.

j_call: TRBJ2-1; v_call: TRBV7-2; cdr3_aa: CASSPVAGLVYNEQFF
j_call: TRBJ1-4; v_call: TRBV27; cdr3_aa: CASSYRGREKLFF
j_call: TRBJ1-2; v_call: TRBV2; cdr3_aa: CASSRPGQGYDYGYTF
j_call: TRBJ1-1; v_call: TRBV5-1; cdr3_aa: CASSLENMNTEAFF
j_call: TRBJ2-1; v_call: TRBV21-1; cdr3_aa: CASSRVRDEQFF
j_call: TRBJ1-1; v_call: TRBV7-8; cdr3_aa: CASSPLYTEAFF
j_call: TRBJ2-1; v_call: TRBV7-9; cdr3_aa: CASSPHQDRDWEQFF
j_call: TRBJ2-7; v_call: TRBV3-1/TRBV3-2; cdr3_aa: CASSQGAGLFEQYF
j_call: TRBJ1-3; v_call: TRBV19; cdr3_aa: CASSIDLGGHGNTIYF
j_call: TRBJ2-3; v_call: TRBV11-3; cdr3_aa: CASSPVAGVGTDTQYF
j_call: TRBJ1-6; v_call: TRBV4-2; cdr3_aa: CASSQGSTVDNSPLHF
j_call: TRBJ1-5; v_call: TRBV19; cdr3_aa: CATTDRTGHRGQPQHF
j_call: TRBJ1-2; v_call: TRBV28; cdr3_aa: CASAVGTANYGYTF
j_call: TRBJ1-6; v_call: TRBV3-1/TRBV3-2; cdr3_aa: CASSPGFPSPLHF
j_call: TRBJ1-5; v_call: TRBV7-8; cdr3_aa: CASSLEAGGAQHF
j_call: TRBJ2-3; v_call: TRBV7-3; cdr3_aa: CASSIGLAGGLFINTQYF
j_call: TRBJ1-2; v_call: TRBV19; cdr3_aa: CASSVSGGANPIGYTF
j_call: TRBJ1-2; v_call: TRBV9; cdr3_aa: CASSVGLEGQGYTF
j_call: TRBJ1-1; v_call: TRBV7-2; cdr3_aa: CASSSQGKREAFF
j_call: TRBJ1-5; v_call: TRBV5-4; cdr3_aa: CASSRTGSNQPQHF
j_call: TRBJ2-5; v_call: TRBV2; cdr3_aa: CASSDSRGGGETQYF
j_call: TRBJ1-2; v_call: TRBV2; cdr3_aa: CASQEGLAPSYGYTF
j_call: TRBJ1-3; v_call: TRBV2; cdr3_aa: CASRHPQGQGNTIYF